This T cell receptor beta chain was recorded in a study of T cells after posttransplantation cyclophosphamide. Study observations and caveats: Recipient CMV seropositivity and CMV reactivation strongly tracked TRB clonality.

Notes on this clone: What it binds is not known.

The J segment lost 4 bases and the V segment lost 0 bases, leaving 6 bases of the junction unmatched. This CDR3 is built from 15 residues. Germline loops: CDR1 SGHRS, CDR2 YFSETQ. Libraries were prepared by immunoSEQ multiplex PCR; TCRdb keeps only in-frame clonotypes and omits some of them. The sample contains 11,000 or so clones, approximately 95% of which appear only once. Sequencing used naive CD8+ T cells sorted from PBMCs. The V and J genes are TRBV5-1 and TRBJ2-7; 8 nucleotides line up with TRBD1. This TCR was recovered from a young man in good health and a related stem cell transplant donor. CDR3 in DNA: TGCGCCAGCAGCTTGGCCTTACAGGGGGAGTACGAGCAGTACTTC. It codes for CASSLALQGEYEQYF.